These 8 T cell receptor beta chains were all obtained from the same sample, sequenced in a study of shared clonotypes between healthy human individuals. Assay used: immunoSEQ multiplex PCR; TCRdb lists only in-frame clones, some missing. This table holds nearly 500,000 clones, around 80% found once. The specimen was PBMCs. These receptor sequences come from a woman between 40 and 55 years old in good health. Some clones in this sample may be carry-over from other donors' samples.

This clone appeared a few times. The chain employs TRBV2 and TRBJ2-1; 9 positions match TRBD2. Germline V gene sequence: CDR1 SNHLY, CDR2 FYNNEI. CDR3 length: 15 amino acids. J was trimmed by 10 bases and V by 3 bases; bases with no gene match: 10. CDR3 nucleotide sequence: TGTGCCAGCAGTGACTGGCTAGCGGGAAGTCGGGAGCAGTTCTTC. This encodes CASSDWLAGSREQFF. Drawing the rest from reference TRBV2 and TRBJ2-1, the complete variable domain is EPEVTQTPSHQVTQMGQEVILRCVPISNHLYFYWYRQILGQKVEFLVSFYNNEISEKSEIFDDQFSVERPDGSNFTLKIRSTKLEDSAMYFCASSDWLAGSREQFFGPGTRLTVL.

The chain recombines TRBV5-4 with TRBJ2-2; D is tentatively TRBD1 or TRBD2 (5 bases each). Germline V gene data show CDR1 as SGHNT and CDR2 as YYREEE (reference sequence). Trimming stripped 5 bases from V and 5 bases from J, with 19 bases between. The CDR3 has 16 amino acids. This chain's CDR3 is CASSSPTGTATGELFF. The DNA of the CDR3 is TGTGCCAGCAGTTCCCCGACCGGGACGGCAACCGGGGAGCTGTTTTTT.

This clone turned up a few times. The rearrangement uses TRBV30 and TRBJ2-7, with TRBD2 matching over 8 bases. Unmatched junction bases numbered 7, after V lost 3 bases and J lost 0 bases. Germline CDR1 GTSNPN, CDR2 SVGIG (reference sequence). The CDR3 covers 15 residues. CDR3: CAWSLAGFLSYEQYF. CDR3 nucleotide sequence: TGTGCCTGGAGCCTAGCGGGCTTCCTCTCCTACGAGCAGTACTTC.

This chain uses TRBV30 with TRBJ1-2, with D perhaps matching TRBD1 (5 bases). The germline V gene has CDR1 GTSNPN and CDR2 SVGIG (reference sequence). This CDR3 has 17 amino acids. V lost 4 bases and J 0 bases, leaving 21 bases between the germline ends. The CDR3 loop reads CAWILPGLKSSNYGYTF. CDR3 coding DNA: TGTGCCTGGATCCTTCCGGGACTCAAGAGTTCTAACTATGGCTACACCTTC. The full variable domain, completed using reference TRBV30 and TRBJ1-2, is SQTIHQWPATLVQPVGSPLSLECTVEGTSNPNLYWYRQAAGRGLQLLFYSVGIGQISSEVPQNLSASRPQDRQFILSSKKLLLSDSGFYLCAWILPGLKSSNYGYTFGSGTRLTVV.

The gene calls are TRBV30 and TRBJ1-2; TRBD1 aligns across 9 bases. This CDR3 is 14 amino acids long. Germline V gene lookup returns CDR1 GTSNPN and CDR2 SVGIG (reference sequence). Losses at the gene ends were 3 bases for V and 6 bases for J; bases not matched to a gene: 8. CDR3: CAWSTNRGRNGYTF. In DNA form, the CDR3 reads TGTGCCTGGAGCACAAACAGGGGGCGAAATGGCTACACCTTC.

About this clone itself: Distinct nucleotide sequences in the sample also encode this CDR3. The CDR3 DNA reads as TGTGCCAGCTCACCCGACAGGGGGCCCTACGAGCAGTACTTC. Protein product: CASSPDRGPYEQYF. The V gene is TRBV18, the J gene TRBJ2-7; 10 bases match TRBD1. The germline gives CDR1 KGHSH, CDR2 LQKENI. Trimming removed 3 bases from V and 2 bases from J; junction bases left unmatched: 1. The CDR3 is 14 residues long.

This chain links TRBV5-1 with TRBJ2-1, with 11 positions matching TRBD2. The J segment lost 0 bases and the V segment lost 4 bases, leaving 3 bases of the junction unmatched. This CDR3 is built from 16 residues. The V gene's germline CDR1 is SGHRS and CDR2 YFSETQ. The CDR3 coding sequence is TGCGCCAGCAGCCATACTAGCGGGAGCTCCTACAATGAGCAGTTCTTC. It encodes CASSHTSGSSYNEQFF.

This sequence joins TRBV4-1 and TRBJ2-2; no definite D call. Germline values: CDR1 MGHRA, CDR2 YSYEKL. V was shortened by 0 bases and J by 4 bases, with 6 bases between the two germline ends. This CDR3 is built from 14 residues. The CDR3 region is CASSQDPRTGELFF. The CDR3, as DNA: TGCGCCAGCAGCCAAGATCCGCGCACCGGGGAGCTGTTTTTT.